This T cell receptor beta chain originates from a study of cytomegalovirus exposure and HLA in healthy donors. There are 18 residues in the CDR3. The V end was cut by 0 bases, the J end by 0 bases, with 20 bases between. In germline, CDR1 is GTSNPN, CDR2 SVGIG (reference sequence). This PCR relied on a set of 60 Vbeta primers and 13 Jbeta primers. The repertoire was sequenced with immunoSEQ multiplex PCR; TCRdb's copy has only in-frame clones and lacks some. The sample yields 180,000 or so clones, 80% to 90% seen once. The TCR comes from a man aged 18 to 29 in good health and CMV-seropositive. The chain carries TRBV30 and TRBJ1-1; tentative D call: TRBD1 (6 bases). The sequencing input was PBMCs. The DNA of the CDR3 is TGTGCCTGGAGTGTATGGGGTGTGGGACACCTCATGAACACTGAAGCTTTCTTT. It yields the protein CAWSVWGVGHLMNTEAFF.